This record concerns one T cell receptor (beta chain) sequence. The antigen is undetermined. This specimen belongs to a study of T cell responses to AZD1222 COVID-19 vaccine. Study-wide background: Analyses pooled second doses at about 4 or about 12 weeks. Findings of the study overall: Donors were chiefly white British, with a greater number of females, and clonal diversity was perhaps underestimated. The CD4 TCRs associated with vaccination extended across spike and predominated at 160-218 and 743-854.

Germline CDR1 reads SEHNR; CDR2 reads FQNEAQ (reference sequence). CDR3 size: 14 residues. V lost 5 bases and J 7 bases, leaving 14 bases between the germline ends. Repertoires were generated with immunoSEQ multiplex PCR, while TCRdb's copy carries only in-frame clones and drops some. This sample has around 160,000 clones, with 94% found just once. Specimen: peripheral blood, collected on day 0 of AZD1222 vaccination. The TCR originated in an adult in good health. The rearrangement links TRBV7-9 to TRBJ1-4; a weak D match, TRBD1 (5 bases). Written as DNA, the CDR3 is TGTGCCAGCAGCCCCTTGAGGGGTAGTGAAAAACTGTTTTTT. It yields the protein CASSPLRGSEKLFF.